The 20 T cell receptor beta chains listed next were all sequenced from one sample in a study of T cell responses to AZD1222 COVID-19 vaccine. Generated by immunoSEQ multiplex PCR, the TCRdb table keeps only in-frame clones and is missing some. This table holds approximately 160,000 clones, 92% found once. Sequencing was performed on peripheral blood, taken 28 days after the second AZD1222 dose. The source of these receptors is an adult who received the AZD1222 COVID-19 vaccine.

The chain recombines TRBV6-6 with TRBJ1-4, with TRBD1 identical over 7 bases. Trimming at V came to 4 bases and at J to 5 bases, leaving 4 bases not matched to a gene. CDR1 is MNHNY, CDR2 SVGAGI, per germline (reference sequence). The CDR3 runs 14 residues. The DNA for the CDR3 is TGTGCCAGCAGTTCGGACAGGCTCAATGAAAAACTGTTTTTT. Encoded protein: CASSSDRLNEKLFF.

This chain connects TRBV10-2 to TRBJ2-2; 12 bases line up with TRBD2. This CDR3 has 15 residues. Germline V CDR1 and CDR2: WSHSY, SAAADI. The ends lost 6 bases at V and 5 bases at J; junction bases unmatched: 4. This CDR3 reads CASRTSGGGTGELFF. The CDR3 bases are TGCGCCAGCAGGACTAGCGGGGGAGGGACCGGGGAGCTGTTTTTT.

This chain links TRBV5-1 with TRBJ1-4; D is ambiguous. CDR3 length equals 15 residues. V shed 4 bases and J shed 1 base, with 11 bases lying between them. From germline, CDR1 is SGHRS and CDR2 YFSETQ. In DNA, the CDR3 is TGCGCCAGCAGCCACACCGGAATAACTAATGAAAAACTGTTTTTT. Its translation is CASSHTGITNEKLFF.

V gene TRBV7-9 combines with J gene TRBJ2-1; a possible D gene is TRBD1 (5 bases). Trimming removed 6 bases at V and 5 bases at J, with 8 bases between. The germline V gene encodes CDR1 SEHNR and CDR2 FQNEAQ (reference sequence). There are 12 residues in the CDR3. CDR3 sequence reads: CASRDTNNEQFF. The DNA of the CDR3 is TGTGCCAGCAGGGACACCAACAATGAGCAGTTCTTC. The full variable domain, completed using reference TRBV7-9 and TRBJ2-1, is DTGVSQNPRHKITKRGQNVTFRCDPISEHNRLYWYRQTLGQGPEFLTYFQNEAQLEKSRLLSDRFSAERPKGSFSTLEIQRTEQGDSAMYLCASRDTNNEQFFGPGTRLTVL.

The gene calls are TRBV30 and TRBJ1-6; D may be TRBD1 (5 bases). Germline CDR1 reads GTSNPN; CDR2 reads SVGIG (reference sequence). The length of the CDR3 is 18 residues. Trimming stripped 2 bases from V and 9 bases from J, with 26 bases between. The CDR3 region is CAWSPSGTGTAHISPLHF. The DNA of the CDR3 is TGTGCCTGGAGTCCCTCCGGGACCGGAACGGCCCATATTTCACCCCTCCACTTT.

This sequence joins TRBV5-8 and TRBJ1-2, with D maybe TRBD1 (5 bases). Germline V gene lookup returns CDR1 SGHTS and CDR2 YDEGEE. Trimming took off 1 base at V and 5 bases at J, with 15 bases between the two ends. The CDR3 has 15 residues. The CDR3 nucleotides are TGTGCCAGCAGCTTGTACAGGTTCGGAGGGTATGGCTACACCTTC. It encodes CASSLYRFGGYGYTF. Full variable domain (missing parts from reference TRBV5-8 and TRBJ1-2): EAGVTQSPTHLIKTRGQQATLRCSPISGHTSVYWYQQALGLGLQFLLWYDEGEERNRGNFPPRFSGRQFPNYSSELNVNALELEDSALYLCASSLYRFGGYGYTFGSGTRLTVV.

This clone appeared once. The rearrangement joins TRBV10-3 to TRBJ1-3, with 8 bases aligning to TRBD1. CDR3 length: 14 amino acids. V gave up 6 bases and J gave up 4 bases; unmatched junction bases: 5. The V gene's germline CDR1 is ENHRY and CDR2 SYGVKD. Here the CDR3 reads CAISSDRGGNTIYF. CDR3 DNA sequence: TGTGCCATCAGCTCCGACAGGGGCGGAAACACCATATATTTT.

The CDR3 loop reads CASSDGASGGQETQYF. CDR3 bases: TGTGCCAGCAGTGATGGTGCTAGCGGGGGACAAGAGACCCAGTACTTC. The chain has TRBV2 and TRBJ2-5; 10 bases agree with TRBD2. The CDR3 extends over 16 amino acids. Germline CDR1 and CDR2: SNHLY and FYNNEI. Germline trimming cut 3 bases from V and 2 bases from J; bases unmatched to any gene: 6.

The chain is built from TRBV4-1 and TRBJ1-2; 10 positions match TRBD1. The CDR3 runs 19 residues. The germline gives CDR1 MGHRA, CDR2 YSYEKL. Trimming removed 1 base from V and 7 bases from J; junction bases left unmatched: 18. CDR3 DNA: TGCGCCAGCAGCCAAGGCGTGAAGAGAGGGACAGGGGTTTTGAGTGGCTACACCTTC. It specifies CASSQGVKRGTGVLSGYTF.

This clone has only one observation. V usage is TRBV9 and J usage is TRBJ1-2; D gene ambiguous. V shed 1 base and J shed 2 bases, with 18 bases lying between them. CDR1 and CDR2 (germline): SGDLS, YYNGEE. CDR3 length: 17 residues. This chain's CDR3 is CASSVSFVWSTNYGYTF. The CDR3, as DNA: TGTGCCAGCAGCGTAAGTTTTGTGTGGAGTACCAACTATGGCTACACCTTC.

The V and J genes are TRBV2 and TRBJ1-1, with D unclear. The CDR3 length is 12 residues. Germline V gene sequence: CDR1 SNHLY, CDR2 FYNNEI. The V gene lost 6 bases and the J gene lost 2 bases, with 7 bases spanning the gap. The CDR3 DNA sequence: TGTGCCAGCAGGTCAGATAACACTGAAGCTTTCTTT. Amino acids: CASRSDNTEAFF.

The rearrangement links TRBV18 to TRBJ1-1; no definite D call. CDR1 and CDR2 (germline): KGHSH, LQKENI. The CDR3 contains 14 residues. Deletions cut 2 bases from V and 5 bases from J, with 12 bases between. As DNA, the CDR3 is TGTGCCAGCTCACCAGTCCAGGCCTTTACTGAAGCTTTCTTT. This codes for CASSPVQAFTEAFF.

The chain couples TRBV3-1 (or the pseudogene TRBV3-2) to TRBJ2-7; possible D gene TRBD2, 5 bases. V was trimmed by 1 base and J by 3 bases, leaving 13 bases between them. The CDR3 totals 15 residues. Germline-derived CDR1 and CDR2 are LGHDT and YNNKEL (reference sequence). The CDR3 loop is CASSQVRGRGYEQYF. CDR3 nucleotides: TGTGCCAGCAGCCAAGTCCGGGGTCGGGGCTACGAGCAGTACTTC.

The chain combines TRBV5-1 with TRBJ1-1, with TRBD1 as a possible D gene (6 bases). The CDR3 is made up of 11 amino acids. CDR1 and CDR2 (germline): SGHRS, YFSETQ. V was pared by 6 bases and J by 5 bases, with 8 bases between. CDR3 DNA sequence: TGCGCCAGCATGAGGGGGACTGAAGCTTTCTTT. It is translated as CASMRGTEAFF.

This clone appeared once. The gene calls are TRBV11-2 and TRBJ2-7; D gene ambiguous. Per the germline V gene, CDR1 is SGHAT and CDR2 is FQNNGV. The V end was cut by 5 bases, the J end by 3 bases, with 8 bases between. CDR3 length equals 12 residues. CDR3 in amino acids: CASSRTGYEQYF. For the CDR3, the DNA is TGTGCCAGCAGCCGGACGGGCTACGAGCAGTACTTC.

This chain joins TRBV19 and TRBJ1-2; D is undetermined. The germline gives CDR1 LNHDA, CDR2 SQIVND (reference sequence). The V end lost 7 bases, the J end lost 0 bases, and 15 bases lay between the germline ends. The CDR3 is 15 residues long. The CDR3 DNA follows: TGTGCCAGTAAGGATTCGCCAAAAGCTAACTATGGCTACACCTTC. Encoded protein: CASKDSPKANYGYTF.

The chain combines TRBV5-5 with TRBJ1-6; 10 bases are a match to TRBD1. Losses at the gene ends were 3 bases for V and 10 bases for J; bases not matched to a gene: 4. The germline gives CDR1 SGHKS, CDR2 YYEKEE (reference sequence). There are 14 residues in the CDR3. CDR3 DNA: TGTGCCAGCAGCTGGGACAGGGGTTACTCACCCCTCCACTTT. Its protein is CASSWDRGYSPLHF. Full variable domain (rest looked up from reference TRBV5-5 and TRBJ1-6): DAGVTQSPTHLIKTRGQQVTLRCSPISGHKSVSWYQQVLGQGPQFIFQYYEKEERGRGNFPDRFSARQFPNYSSELNVNALLLGDSALYLCASSWDRGYSPLHFGNGTRLTVT.

This clone has just a few counts. V gene TRBV2 combines with J gene TRBJ2-7; 13 bases match TRBD2. The CDR3 has 16 amino acids. The junction had 3 bases not matched to a gene; V was cut back by 2 bases and J by 2 bases. The germline gives CDR1 SNHLY, CDR2 FYNNEI. For the CDR3, the DNA is TGTGCCAGCAGTGAACGGGGACTAGCGGGGACCTACGAGCAGTACTTC. This gives the protein CASSERGLAGTYEQYF. Combining the CDR3 with reference TRBV2 and TRBJ2-7 gives the whole variable domain EPEVTQTPSHQVTQMGQEVILRCVPISNHLYFYWYRQILGQKVEFLVSFYNNEISEKSEIFDDQFSVERPDGSNFTLKIRSTKLEDSAMYFCASSERGLAGTYEQYFGPGTRLTVT.

This rearrangement joins TRBV5-6 to TRBJ2-2, with a weak D call TRBD1 (7 bases). CDR3 length: 19 residues. Germline V CDR1 and CDR2: SGHDT, YYEEEE. Trimming shortened V by 1 base and J by 0 bases, and 19 bases separated the two germline ends. The CDR3 here is CASSLRGAPGTANTGELFF. CDR3 DNA: TGTGCCAGCAGCTTGAGGGGGGCACCCGGGACAGCGAACACCGGGGAGCTGTTTTTT. The full variable domain, with the rest looked up from reference TRBV5-6 and TRBJ2-2, is DAGVTQSPTHLIKTRGQQVTLRCSPKSGHDTVSWYQQALGQGPQFIFQYYEEEERQRGNFPDRFSGHQFPNYSSELNVNALLLGDSALYLCASSLRGAPGTANTGELFFGEGSRLTVL.

The gene calls are TRBV12-3 or TRBV12-4 and TRBJ1-1, with 7 bases aligning to TRBD1. The CDR3 spans 13 residues. V trimming: 6 bases; J trimming: 8 bases; junction bases outside the gene matches: 9. The CDR3, as DNA: TGTGCCAGCAGGAGCGACAGGGTGGTGGAAGCTTTCTTT. As protein: CASRSDRVVEAFF.